This TCR beta chain was profiled in a study of Ad26.COV2.S vaccination and SARS-CoV-2 variants. The assay was immunoSEQ multiplex PCR, and TCRdb's table has in-frame clones only and misses some. The sample shows around 420,000 clones, roughly 90% of them seen only once. Treatment noted: about 20 received Ad26.COV2.S at low or high dose, single or two shots; roughly 5 received placebo; per-sample allocation not given. Sample collection was performed on day 63 after the first vaccine or placebo injection. The V gene's germline CDR1 is MGHRA and CDR2 YSYEKL. This CDR3 is 12 amino acids long. Trimming cost V 7 bases and J 8 bases, with 12 bases left between them.

The chain links TRBV4-1 to TRBJ2-1; D is undetermined. The specimen was peripheral blood, collected in a trial of Ad26.COV2.S vaccine versus placebo. The origin of this receptor is a person between 18 and 59 years old who received the Ad26.COV2.S COVID-19 vaccine or a placebo. Here the CDR3 DNA reads TGCGCCAGCAATAGTGACGGCGATGAGCAGTTCTTC. Translation gives CASNSDGDEQFF.